This T cell receptor (beta chain) appears in the sequencing data of a study of human T cells and chemical hapten exposure. Study-wide results and limits: There were significantly more large CDR3 similarity clusters among expanded TCRs than among controls.

Germline V gene sequence: CDR1 SGHKS, CDR2 YYEKEE (reference sequence). Trimming cost V 1 base and J 0 bases, with 14 bases left between them. The CDR3 sequence is 16 residues long. This clonotype was detected only a few times. Its antigen is as yet unknown. This sample's time point: patch test 3, about 24 weeks after DPC sensitization. Treatment: therapeutic diphenylcyclopropenone sensitization with weekly scalp DPC. TCRdb processed the RACE reads anew with MiXCR; each CDR3 protein has one entry. The sample lists some 96,000 distinct CDR3 sequences, 27% occurring once. The sequence came from a man between 40 and 49 years old with alopecia areata. Some clones in this sample may be carry-over from other donors' samples. The gene calls are TRBV5-5 and TRBJ2-7; D is uncertain. The material sequenced was whole blood, taken in connection with sensitization to the hapten diphenylcyclopropenone (DPC). The CDR3 DNA reads as TGTGCCAGCAGCTTGCTGAGGCCGGGTCCCTCCTACGAGCAGTACTTC. It is translated as CASSLLRPGPSYEQYF.